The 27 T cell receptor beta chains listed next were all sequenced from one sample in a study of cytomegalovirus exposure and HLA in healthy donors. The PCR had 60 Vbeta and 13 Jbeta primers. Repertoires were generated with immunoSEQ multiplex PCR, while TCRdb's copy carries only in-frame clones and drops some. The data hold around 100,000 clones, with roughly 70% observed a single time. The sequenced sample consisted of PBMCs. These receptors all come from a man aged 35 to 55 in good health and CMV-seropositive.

This chain's CDR3 is CASSPGQGARAYGYTF. The CDR3 bases are TGCGCCAGCAGCCCAGGACAGGGGGCGCGAGCCTATGGCTACACCTTC. The chain is built from TRBV4-1 and TRBJ1-2, with 11 bases identical to TRBD1. The CDR3 is 16 residues long. Looked up from germline, CDR1 is MGHRA and CDR2 is YSYEKL. The junction had 8 bases not matched to a gene; V was cut back by 4 bases and J by 4 bases.

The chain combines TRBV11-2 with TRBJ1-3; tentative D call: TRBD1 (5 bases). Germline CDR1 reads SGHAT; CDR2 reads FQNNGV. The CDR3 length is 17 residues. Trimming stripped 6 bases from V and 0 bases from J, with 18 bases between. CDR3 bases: TGTGCCAGCAGTCATATTAGGGGTTCGAGCTCTGGAAACACCATATATTTT. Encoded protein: CASSHIRGSSSGNTIYF.

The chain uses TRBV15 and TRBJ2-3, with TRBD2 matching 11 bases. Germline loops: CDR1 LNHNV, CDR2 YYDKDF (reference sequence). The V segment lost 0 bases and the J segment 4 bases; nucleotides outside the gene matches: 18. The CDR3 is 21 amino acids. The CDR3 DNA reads TGTGCCACCAGCAGAGATAACCAGGGGAGAATTAGCGGGAGGGCCTCAGATACGCAGTATTTT. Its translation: CATSRDNQGRISGRASDTQYF.

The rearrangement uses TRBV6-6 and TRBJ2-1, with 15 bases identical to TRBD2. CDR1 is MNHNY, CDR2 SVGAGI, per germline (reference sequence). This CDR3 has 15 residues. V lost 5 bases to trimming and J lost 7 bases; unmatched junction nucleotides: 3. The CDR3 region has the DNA TGTGCCAGCAGTAGTGGGACTAGCGGGAGGAATGAGCAGTTCTTC. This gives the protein CASSSGTSGRNEQFF.

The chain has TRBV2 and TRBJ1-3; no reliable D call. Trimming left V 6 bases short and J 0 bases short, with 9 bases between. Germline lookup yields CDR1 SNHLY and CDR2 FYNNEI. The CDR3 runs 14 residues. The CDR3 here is CASRAGFSGNTIYF. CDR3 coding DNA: TGTGCCAGCAGAGCAGGATTCTCTGGAAACACCATATATTTT.

The CDR3 bases are TGTGCCAGCATCCGGACAGGGGGCTATGGCTACACCTTC. Translating it yields CASIRTGGYGYTF. V usage is TRBV21-1 and J usage is TRBJ1-2; the table gives TRBD1 as D, unverified against the DNA. TRBV21-1 is recorded as a pseudogene. The CDR3 loop spans 13 amino acids.

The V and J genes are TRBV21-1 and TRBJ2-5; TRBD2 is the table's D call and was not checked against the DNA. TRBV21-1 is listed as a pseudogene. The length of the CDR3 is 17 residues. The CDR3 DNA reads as TGTGCCAGCAGCGAGCGTCGACTAGCGGGAGTAAGAGAGACCCAGTACTTC. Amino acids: CASSERRLAGVRETQYF.

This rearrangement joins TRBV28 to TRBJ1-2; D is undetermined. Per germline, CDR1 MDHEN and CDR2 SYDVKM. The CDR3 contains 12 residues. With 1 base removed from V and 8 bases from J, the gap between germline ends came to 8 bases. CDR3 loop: CASSLFPVGYTF. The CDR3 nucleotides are TGTGCCAGCAGTTTATTCCCAGTGGGCTACACCTTC.

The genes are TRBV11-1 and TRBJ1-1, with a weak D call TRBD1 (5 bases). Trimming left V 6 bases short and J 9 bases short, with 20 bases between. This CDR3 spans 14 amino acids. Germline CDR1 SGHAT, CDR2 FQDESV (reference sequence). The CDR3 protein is CASSFTGTPGKAFF. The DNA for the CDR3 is TGTGCCAGCAGTTTTACCGGGACTCCCGGAAAAGCTTTCTTT.

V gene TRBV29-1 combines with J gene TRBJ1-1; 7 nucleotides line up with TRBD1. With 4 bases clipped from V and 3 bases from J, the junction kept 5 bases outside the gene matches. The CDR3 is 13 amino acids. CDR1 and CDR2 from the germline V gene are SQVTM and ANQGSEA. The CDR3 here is CSVVTTGDTEAFF. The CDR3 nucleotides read TGCAGCGTTGTTACCACAGGGGACACTGAAGCTTTCTTT.

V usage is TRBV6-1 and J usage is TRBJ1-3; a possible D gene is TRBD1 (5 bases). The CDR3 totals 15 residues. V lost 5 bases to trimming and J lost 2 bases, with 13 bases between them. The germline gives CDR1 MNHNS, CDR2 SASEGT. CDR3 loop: CASSFWTKAGNTIYF. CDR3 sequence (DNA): TGTGCCAGCAGTTTTTGGACAAAGGCTGGAAACACCATATATTTT.

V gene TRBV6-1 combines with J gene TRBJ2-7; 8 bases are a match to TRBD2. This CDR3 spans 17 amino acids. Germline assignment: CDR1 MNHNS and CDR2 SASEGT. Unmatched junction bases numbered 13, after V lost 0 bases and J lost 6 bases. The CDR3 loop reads CASSEAYGSGSFGEQYF. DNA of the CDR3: TGTGCCAGCAGTGAAGCGTATGGAAGCGGGAGCTTCGGCGAGCAGTACTTC.

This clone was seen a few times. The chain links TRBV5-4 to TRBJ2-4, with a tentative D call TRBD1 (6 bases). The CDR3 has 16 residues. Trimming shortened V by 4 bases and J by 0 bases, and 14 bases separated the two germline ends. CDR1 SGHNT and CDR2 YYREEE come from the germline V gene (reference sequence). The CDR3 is CASSNGQSVAKNIQYF. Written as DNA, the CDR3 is TGTGCCAGCAGCAACGGACAGTCTGTAGCCAAAAACATTCAGTACTTC.

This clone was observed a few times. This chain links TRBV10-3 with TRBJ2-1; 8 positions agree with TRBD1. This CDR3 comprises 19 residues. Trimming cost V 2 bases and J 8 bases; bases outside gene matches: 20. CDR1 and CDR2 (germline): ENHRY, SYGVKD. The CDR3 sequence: CAISERQDRVTPMSDEQFF. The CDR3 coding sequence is TGTGCCATCAGTGAGAGGCAGGACAGGGTAACTCCTATGTCGGATGAGCAGTTCTTC.

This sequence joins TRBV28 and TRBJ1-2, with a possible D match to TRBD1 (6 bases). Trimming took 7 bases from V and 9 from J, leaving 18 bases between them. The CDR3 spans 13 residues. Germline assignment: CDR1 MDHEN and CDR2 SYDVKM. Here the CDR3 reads CASTLSGGRSYTF. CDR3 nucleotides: TGTGCCAGCACCTTGAGCGGGGGGCGCAGCTACACCTTC.

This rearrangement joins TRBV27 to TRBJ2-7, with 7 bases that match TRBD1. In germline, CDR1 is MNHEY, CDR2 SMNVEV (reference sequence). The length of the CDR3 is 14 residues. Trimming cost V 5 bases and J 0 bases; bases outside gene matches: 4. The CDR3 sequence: CASSHRGASYEQYF. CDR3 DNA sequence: TGTGCCAGCAGTCACAGGGGAGCCTCCTACGAGCAGTACTTC.

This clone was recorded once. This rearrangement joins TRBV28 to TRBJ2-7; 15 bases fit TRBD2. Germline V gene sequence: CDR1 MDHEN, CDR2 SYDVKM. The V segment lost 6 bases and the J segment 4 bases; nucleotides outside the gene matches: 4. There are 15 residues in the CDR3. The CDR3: CASSPGTSGRYEQYF. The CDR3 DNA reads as TGTGCCAGCAGCCCCGGGACTAGCGGGAGGTACGAGCAGTACTTC.

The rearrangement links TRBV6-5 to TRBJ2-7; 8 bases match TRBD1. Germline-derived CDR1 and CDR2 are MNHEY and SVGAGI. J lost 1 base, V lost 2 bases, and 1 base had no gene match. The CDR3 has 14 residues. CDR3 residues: CASSYGQGSYEQYF. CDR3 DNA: TGTGCCAGCAGTTACGGACAGGGTTCCTACGAGCAGTACTTC.

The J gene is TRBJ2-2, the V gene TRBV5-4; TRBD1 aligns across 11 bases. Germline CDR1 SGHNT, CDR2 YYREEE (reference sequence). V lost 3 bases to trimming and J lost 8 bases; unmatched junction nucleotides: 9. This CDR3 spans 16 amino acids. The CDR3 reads CASSSTDRGLRGELFF. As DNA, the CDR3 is TGTGCCAGCAGCTCCACGGACAGGGGGCTAAGAGGGGAGCTGTTTTTT. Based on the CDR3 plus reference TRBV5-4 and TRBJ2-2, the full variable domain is ETGVTQSPTHLIKTRGQQVTLRCSSQSGHNTVSWYQQALGQGPQFIFQYYREEENGRGNFPPRFSGLQFPNYSSELNVNALELDDSALYLCASSSTDRGLRGELFFGEGSRLTVL.

DNA for the CDR3: TGTGCCTGGGAGGCACGGTTTGGGGATACGCAGTATTTT. Residues: CAWEARFGDTQYF. The chain has TRBV30 and TRBJ2-3; no clear D. Trimming stripped 5 bases from V and 6 bases from J, with 15 bases between. The germline V gene encodes CDR1 GTSNPN and CDR2 SVGIG (reference sequence). The CDR3 is 13 residues long.

The CDR3 is CASSRRTGGAETQYF. CDR3 DNA sequence: TGCGCCAGCAGCCGCCGGACAGGGGGCGCGGAGACCCAGTACTTC. The chain has TRBV5-1 and TRBJ2-5, with 11 bases that match TRBD1. CDR3 length: 15 residues. V was clipped by 4 bases and J by 5 bases; unmatched bases: 7. Germline assignment: CDR1 SGHRS and CDR2 YFSETQ.

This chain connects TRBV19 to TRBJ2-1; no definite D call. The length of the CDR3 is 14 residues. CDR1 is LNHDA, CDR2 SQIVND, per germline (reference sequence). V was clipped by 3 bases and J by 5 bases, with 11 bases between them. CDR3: CASSMTIRNNEQFF. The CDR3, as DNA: TGTGCCAGTAGTATGACAATCCGTAACAATGAGCAGTTCTTC.

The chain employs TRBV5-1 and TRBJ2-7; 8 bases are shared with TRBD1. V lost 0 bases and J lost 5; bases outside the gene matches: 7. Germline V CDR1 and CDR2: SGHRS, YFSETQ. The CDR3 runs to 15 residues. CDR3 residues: CASSLGVTGDHEQYF. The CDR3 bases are TGCGCCAGCAGCTTGGGTGTGACAGGGGACCACGAGCAGTACTTC.

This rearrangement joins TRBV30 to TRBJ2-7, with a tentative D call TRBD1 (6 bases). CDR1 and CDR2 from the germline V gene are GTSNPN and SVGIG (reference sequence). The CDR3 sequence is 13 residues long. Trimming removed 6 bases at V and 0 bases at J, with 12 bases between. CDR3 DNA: TGTGCCTGTTCCCGGGACAACTCCTACGAGCAGTACTTC. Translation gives CACSRDNSYEQYF. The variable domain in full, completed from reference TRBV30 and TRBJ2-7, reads SQTIHQWPATLVQPVGSPLSLECTVEGTSNPNLYWYRQAAGRGLQLLFYSVGIGQISSEVPQNLSASRPQDRQFILSSKKLLLSDSGFYLCACSRDNSYEQYFGPGTRLTVT.

This CDR3 reads CASSLGATGELFF. CDR3 coding DNA: TGCGCCAGCAGCTTGGGAGCTACCGGGGAGCTGTTTTTT. V gene TRBV5-1 combines with J gene TRBJ2-2, with D uncertain. CDR1 and CDR2 from the germline V gene are SGHRS and YFSETQ. The CDR3 length is 13 residues. Trimming cost V 0 bases and J 5 bases, with 5 bases left between them.

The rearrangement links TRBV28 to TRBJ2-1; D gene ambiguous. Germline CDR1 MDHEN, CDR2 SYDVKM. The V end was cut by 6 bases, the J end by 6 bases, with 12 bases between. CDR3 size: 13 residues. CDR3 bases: TGTGCCAGCAGCAAGCTTGGGCGCAATGAGCAGTTCTTC. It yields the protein CASSKLGRNEQFF.

CDR3 residues: CASSESRGRLDTEAFF. DNA of the CDR3: TGTGCCAGCAGTGAGTCCAGGGGGCGCCTAGACACTGAAGCTTTCTTT. The V gene is TRBV6-1, the J gene TRBJ1-1; 8 positions agree with TRBD1. V lost 3 bases to trimming and J lost 3 bases; unmatched junction nucleotides: 9. The CDR3 is 16 residues long. The germline CDR1 and CDR2 sequences are MNHNS and SASEGT.